The sequence of this T cell receptor beta chain was determined in a study of shared clonotypes between healthy human individuals. V lost 1 base and J lost 2; bases outside the gene matches: 13. Germline lookup yields CDR1 SGHVS and CDR2 FQNEAQ. CDR3 length: 20 amino acids. Findings of the study overall: Naive CD4 clonotypes overlapped across several donors at 4.5% to 5.5%. Among non-shared clonotypes, generation probabilities were lower than among those shared by all four donors.

Authors' data handling: Filtering differed for immunoSEQ, which gave only junction sequences without quality scores. TCRdb's copy holds only in-frame clones and misses some; the assay was immunoSEQ multiplex PCR. V and J calls and clone size are those listed in that table; D and trimming were worked out from the DNA. The top ten hold roughly 0.39% of the sample, which has about 2.4 million clones, 90% to 95% seen once. Points on this clone: Its cognate antigen is unknown.

This receptor was identified in a man aged 18 to 29 in good health. Some clones in this sample may be carry-over from other donors' samples. V and J are TRBV7-8 and TRBJ2-7; TRBD2 matches 14 bases. What was sequenced was naive CD4+ T cells from PBMCs. As for subset: CD45RA+ positively selected. CDR3 in DNA: TGTGCCAGCAGCTTAGAACTTTCCCGGACTAGCGGGAGGTACACCTACGAGCAGTACTTC. As protein: CASSLELSRTSGRYTYEQYF.